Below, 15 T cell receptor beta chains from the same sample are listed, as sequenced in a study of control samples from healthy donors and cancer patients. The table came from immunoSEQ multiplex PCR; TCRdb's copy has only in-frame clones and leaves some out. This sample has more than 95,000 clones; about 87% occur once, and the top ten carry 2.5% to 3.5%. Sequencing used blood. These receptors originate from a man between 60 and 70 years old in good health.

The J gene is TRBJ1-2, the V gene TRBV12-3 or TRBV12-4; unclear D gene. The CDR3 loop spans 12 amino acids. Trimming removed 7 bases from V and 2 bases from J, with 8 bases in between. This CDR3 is CASTRQNYGYTF. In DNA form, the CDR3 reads TGTGCCAGCACCAGGCAGAACTATGGCTACACCTTC.

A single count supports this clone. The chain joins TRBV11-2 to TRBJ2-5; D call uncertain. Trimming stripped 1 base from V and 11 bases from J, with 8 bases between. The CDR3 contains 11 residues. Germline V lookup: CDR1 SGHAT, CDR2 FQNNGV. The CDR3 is CASSLGASQYF. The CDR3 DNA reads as TGTGCCAGCAGCTTAGGGGCTTCTCAGTACTTC.

In nucleotides, the CDR3 is TGTGCCAGCAGGCAGGCCGGGACAGGGACTGAAGCTTTCTTT. It translates to CASRQAGTGTEAFF. The chain is built from TRBV25-1 and TRBJ1-1, with 9 nucleotides matching TRBD1. The germline V gene has CDR1 MGHDK and CDR2 SYGVNS. This CDR3 has 14 residues. V shed 6 bases and J 5 bases; nucleotides not matched to a gene: 7.

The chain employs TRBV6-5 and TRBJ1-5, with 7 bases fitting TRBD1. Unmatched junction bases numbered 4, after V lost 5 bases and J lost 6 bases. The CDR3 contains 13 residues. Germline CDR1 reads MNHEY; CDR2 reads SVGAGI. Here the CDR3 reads CASSPRGSQPQHF. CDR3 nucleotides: TGTGCCAGCAGTCCCAGGGGGAGTCAGCCCCAGCATTTT.

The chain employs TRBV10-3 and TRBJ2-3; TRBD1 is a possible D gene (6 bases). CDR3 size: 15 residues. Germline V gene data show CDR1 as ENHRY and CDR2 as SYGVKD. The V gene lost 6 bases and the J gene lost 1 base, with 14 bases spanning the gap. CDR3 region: CAIRQGNVGTDTQYF. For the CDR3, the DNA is TGTGCCATCAGACAGGGCAATGTGGGCACAGATACGCAGTATTTT.

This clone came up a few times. CDR3 protein: CASSLEWQPQHF. The CDR3 coding sequence is TGTGCCAGCAGTTTGGAATGGCAGCCCCAGCATTTT. The rearrangement uses TRBV12-3 or TRBV12-4 and TRBJ1-5; no clear D. The CDR3 consists of 12 residues. The ends were cut back, 3 bases at V and 7 bases at J, with 7 bases in the middle.

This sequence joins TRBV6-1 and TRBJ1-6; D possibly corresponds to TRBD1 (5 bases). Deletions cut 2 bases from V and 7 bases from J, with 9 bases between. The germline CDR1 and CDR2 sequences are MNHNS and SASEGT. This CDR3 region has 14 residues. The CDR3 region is CASSELDKNSPLHF. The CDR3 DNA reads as TGTGCCAGCAGTGAACTGGACAAGAATTCACCCCTCCACTTT.

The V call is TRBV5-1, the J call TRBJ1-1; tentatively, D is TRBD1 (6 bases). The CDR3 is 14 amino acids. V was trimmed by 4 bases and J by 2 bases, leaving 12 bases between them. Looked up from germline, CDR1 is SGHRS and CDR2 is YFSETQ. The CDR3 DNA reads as TGCGCCAGCAGCGTAATGACAGGTAACACTGAAGCTTTCTTT. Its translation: CASSVMTGNTEAFF.

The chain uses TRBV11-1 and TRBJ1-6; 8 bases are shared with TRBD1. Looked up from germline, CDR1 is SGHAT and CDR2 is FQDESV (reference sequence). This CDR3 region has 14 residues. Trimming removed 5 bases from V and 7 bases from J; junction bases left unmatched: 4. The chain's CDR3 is CASSPGGANSPLHF. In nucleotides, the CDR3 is TGTGCCAGCAGCCCAGGGGGCGCGAATTCACCCCTCCACTTT.

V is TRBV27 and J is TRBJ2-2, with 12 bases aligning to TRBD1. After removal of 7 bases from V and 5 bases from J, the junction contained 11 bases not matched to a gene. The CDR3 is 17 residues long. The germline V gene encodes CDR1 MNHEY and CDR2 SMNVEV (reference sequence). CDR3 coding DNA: TGTGCCAGCACCTCGCATCTGGGACAGGGGGCAACCGGGGAGCTGTTTTTT. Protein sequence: CASTSHLGQGATGELFF.

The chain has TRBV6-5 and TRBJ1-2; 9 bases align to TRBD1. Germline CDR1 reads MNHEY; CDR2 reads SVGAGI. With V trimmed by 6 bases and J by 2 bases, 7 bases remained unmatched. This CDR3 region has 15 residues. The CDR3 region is CASRPSGQGNYGYTF. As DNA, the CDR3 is TGTGCCAGCAGACCCTCCGGACAGGGGAACTATGGCTACACCTTC.

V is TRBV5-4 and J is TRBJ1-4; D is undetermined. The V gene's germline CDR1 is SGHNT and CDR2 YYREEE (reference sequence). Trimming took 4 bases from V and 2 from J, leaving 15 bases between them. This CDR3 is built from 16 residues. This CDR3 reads CASSLGGIRTNEKLFF. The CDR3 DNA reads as TGTGCCAGCAGCCTGGGAGGGATTCGGACTAATGAAAAACTGTTTTTT.

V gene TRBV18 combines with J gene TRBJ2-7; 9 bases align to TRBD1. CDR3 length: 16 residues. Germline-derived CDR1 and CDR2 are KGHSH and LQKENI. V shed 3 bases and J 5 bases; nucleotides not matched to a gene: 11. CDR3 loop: CASSPDLLDRGDEQYF. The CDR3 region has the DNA TGTGCCAGCTCACCTGATCTCTTGGACAGGGGAGACGAGCAGTACTTC.

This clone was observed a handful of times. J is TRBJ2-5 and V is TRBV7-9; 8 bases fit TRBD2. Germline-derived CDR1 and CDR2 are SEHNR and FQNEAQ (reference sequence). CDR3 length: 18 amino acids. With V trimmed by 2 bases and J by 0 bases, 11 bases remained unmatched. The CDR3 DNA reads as TGTGCCAGCAGCTTATTAGGTTCGGGGGGGACATACCAAGAGACCCAGTACTTC. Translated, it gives CASSLLGSGGTYQETQYF.

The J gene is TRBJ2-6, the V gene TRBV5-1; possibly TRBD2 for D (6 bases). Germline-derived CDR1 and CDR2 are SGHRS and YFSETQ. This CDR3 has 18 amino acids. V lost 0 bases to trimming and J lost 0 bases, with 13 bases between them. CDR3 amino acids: CASSLEEGRPSGANVLTF. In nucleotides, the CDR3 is TGCGCCAGCAGCTTGGAGGAGGGACGGCCCTCTGGGGCCAACGTCCTGACTTTC.